This is a list of T cell receptor beta chains from one sample in a study of patients and donors after allogeneic stem cell transplantation. TCRdb recomputed calls from the RT-PCR reads with MiXCR, one row per CDR3 protein. The sample has 150,000 or so distinct CDR3 sequences; approximately 22% are singletons. Sequencing was carried out using blood, either unsorted or a sorted T cell fraction (not recorded which). These receptors were collected from a human donor who was either an allogeneic HSCT recipient or a stem cell or donor lymphocyte infusion donor (not recorded which). It is not recorded whose cells these are; they may come from a transplant donor. The CDR3 runs from the conserved cysteine through the conserved F or W. Fields, in order: V gene, CDR3 protein.

TRBV25-1 | CASSELGEKLFF
TRBV7-9 | CASSLGGHRISNQPQHF
TRBV7-8 | CASQGGFGDTIYF
TRBV20-1 | CSAIALAGALTDTQYF
TRBV4-1 | CASSQGVGGRQPLHF
TRBV15 | CATSRGGGNQPQHF
TRBV7-7 | CASSLSGTGEDEQFF
TRBV18 | CASSRWDRGTSGNTIYF
TRBV19 | CASTPDRFNTIYF
TRBV6-5 | CASSYGVGRYYEQYF
TRBV12-3/TRBV12-4 | CASIGLAGNTGELFF
TRBV29-1 | CSVALAGGYNEQFF
TRBV12-3/TRBV12-4 | CASSLRRGNTEAFF
TRBV7-8 | CASSLATGPTIGGYTF
TRBV4-1 | CASSQTGTGIDEQYF
TRBV29-1 | CSAGGGRVNTEAFF
TRBV29-1 | CSAGGRGFNGELFF
TRBV7-6 | CASTIDSLSPEQYF
TRBV11-2 | CASSLAGNNEQFF
TRBV19 | CASSTVPPEAYEQYF
TRBV5-1 | CASSLEQHGDGYTF
TRBV12-3/TRBV12-4 | CASSSGTAEATNEKLFF
TRBV4-2 | CASSQDPTHGASYGYTF
TRBV5-1 | CASSLPSMTSTDTQYF
TRBV5-1 | CASSLDRGGNTIYF
TRBV6-4 | CASVPETQYF
TRBV11-1 | CASSTVNKAFF
TRBV21-1 | CASEHASGEQYF
TRBV20-1 | CSARDGVNEQFF
TRBV29-1 | CSVARSGGGQPQHF
TRBV4-3 | CASSQVTSTEAFF
TRBV12-3/TRBV12-4 | CASSFATGNEQFF
TRBV20-1 | CSAEWPGKGDTQYF
TRBV4-3 | CASSQDIGTGHYGYTF
TRBV15 | CATSRDPTGTDTQYF
TRBV11-2 | CASSLRTSVTDTQYF
TRBV29-1 | CSVSGTAGGYTF
TRBV20-1 | CSARELGQGTLNPQFF
TRBV4-3 | CASSQALGPREQYF
TRBV6-5 | CASRQGSKNIQYF
TRBV6-5 | CASSYSAEYQETQYF
TRBV20-1 | CSARAQSGQPQHF
TRBV29-1 | CSVDAGQTHTDTQYF
TRBV6-5 | CASSLEDGNTIYF
TRBV12-3/TRBV12-4 | CASSLGEEVSFEAFF
TRBV12-3/TRBV12-4 | CASSLVNPGELFF
TRBV12-3/TRBV12-4 | CASLESFTGELFF
TRBV20-1 | CRPQGNEKLFF
TRBV11-3 | CASGDTYNEQFF
TRBV7-3 | CASSRTDYNSPLHF
TRBV4-1 | CASSQREETQYF
TRBV5-1 | CASSLFTGQGIYEQFF
TRBV5-1 | CASSLSGTGSSYEQYF
TRBV9 | CASSVGTENYEQYF
TRBV12-3/TRBV12-4 | CASSFGQVNEKLFF
TRBV20-1 | CSVIQKKGYEQYF
TRBV3-1 | CASSQDLAGLGYNEQFF
TRBV4-1 | CASSQVLIKGKNIFYGYTF
TRBV13 | CASSLGSTGGWEQYF
TRBV7-9 | CASSPIQYTEAFF